Sequencing of this T cell receptor beta chain was carried out in a study of blood T cell repertoires in COVID-19. Study background: COVID-19 samples, acute and convalescent, were from the United States, Italy and Spain. T cells, B-cell-depleted T cells, or PBMCs supplied cDNA or gDNA.

Per the study methods: Reference gene primer amplification gave nucleated cell count estimates. Here immunoSEQ multiplex PCR was the method, and the copy in TCRdb shows in-frame clones only, minus some. From that table come the V and J calls and clone size; the DNA was used to work out D and trimming. The data contain 55,000 to 80,000 clones, roughly 90% of them singletons. A single count supports this clone. Germline CDR1 reads KGHSH; CDR2 reads LQKENI. Trimming left V 0 bases short and J 5 bases short, with 13 bases between. CDR3 length: 15 amino acids. The clonotype originates from a human donor in a cohort sampled during active COVID-19. This chain uses TRBV18 with TRBJ1-1; D not resolved. The sample was peripheral blood. The CDR3 region has the DNA TGTGCCAGCTCACCACCACTGACCGGGAGAACTGAAGCTTTCTTT. Its translation: CASSPPLTGRTEAFF.